The 26 T cell receptor beta chains given below trace back to one sample, sequenced in a study of blood T cell repertoires in COVID-19. Assay: immunoSEQ multiplex PCR; the TCRdb copy retains only in-frame clones and omits some. This sample has about 200,000 clones, with around nine tenths found just once. Sequenced input: peripheral blood. The receptors were gathered from a man aged 50-60 years with COVID-19, enrolled during active disease.

J is TRBJ1-2 and V is TRBV10-3, with 9 bases lining up with TRBD1. Losses at the gene ends were 0 bases for V and 6 bases for J; bases not matched to a gene: 8. Germline CDR1 reads ENHRY; CDR2 reads SYGVKD. The CDR3 length is 16 residues. The CDR3 region has the DNA TGTGCCATCAGTGAGTCCGGGGGACAGGGTACGAATGGCTACACCTTC. It translates to CAISESGGQGTNGYTF.

This clone has ten or more counts. The rearrangement joins TRBV27 to TRBJ2-7; D unresolved. Deletions cut 7 bases from V and 2 bases from J, with 9 bases between. In germline, CDR1 is MNHEY, CDR2 SMNVEV (reference sequence). The CDR3 loop spans 12 amino acids. CDR3 bases: TGTGCCAGCACCTCCCAGACCTACGAGCAGTACTTC. Translated: CASTSQTYEQYF.

This clone was picked up one time. The chain uses TRBV24-1 and TRBJ2-2, with D unresolved. The CDR3 consists of 14 residues. Germline CDR1 and CDR2: KGHDR and SFDVKD. Trimming cost V 9 bases and J 0 bases, with 10 bases left between them. DNA of the CDR3: TGTGCCACCTCGGGTTTTACGAACACCGGGGAGCTGTTTTTT. Residues: CATSGFTNTGELFF.

The J gene is TRBJ2-7, the V gene TRBV18; D gene uncertain. This CDR3 region has 12 residues. Germline-derived CDR1 and CDR2 are KGHSH and LQKENI. Between the trimmed V and J ends, which lost 3 bases and 6 bases, there was a span of 9 bases. As DNA, the CDR3 is TGTGCCAGCTCACCTGCGGAAGGCGAGCAGTACTTC. Translating gives CASSPAEGEQYF.

The rearrangement joins TRBV15 to TRBJ2-7; 15 bases agree with TRBD2. Trimming at V came to 4 bases and at J to 4 bases, leaving 5 bases not matched to a gene. Germline V gene sequence: CDR1 LNHNV, CDR2 YYDKDF (reference sequence). The CDR3 covers 16 residues. CDR3 amino acids: CATSIGLAGGEYEQYF. The CDR3 DNA reads as TGTGCCACCAGCATCGGACTAGCGGGAGGGGAGTACGAGCAGTACTTC.

The rearrangement uses TRBV10-3 and TRBJ2-2; TRBD1 might be the D (5 bases). Germline V gene lookup returns CDR1 ENHRY and CDR2 SYGVKD. V was clipped by 10 bases and J by 7 bases, with 28 bases between them. The CDR3 is 17 amino acids. The CDR3 coding sequence is TGTGCCACCGAGGTTCGAGCTGGCTTGGGGCGAGGCGGGGAGCTGTTTTTT. The encoded protein is CATEVRAGLGRGGELFF.

The chain combines TRBV3-1 (or the pseudogene TRBV3-2) with TRBJ2-7, with 9 positions matching TRBD1. The germline V gene has CDR1 LGHDT and CDR2 YNNKEL (reference sequence). V trimming: 4 bases; J trimming: 7 bases; junction bases outside the gene matches: 11. This CDR3 comprises 15 residues. The CDR3 reads CASSPGGQGTGEQYF. The CDR3 nucleotides read TGTGCCAGCAGCCCTGGGGGACAGGGCACGGGTGAGCAGTACTTC.

The chain carries TRBV18 and TRBJ2-2; 8 bases match TRBD2. Germline V gives CDR1 KGHSH, CDR2 LQKENI. J gave up 2 bases and V 5 bases, and 4 bases lay outside the gene matches. The CDR3 spans 15 residues. DNA of the CDR3: TGTGCCAGCTCAAGGAGCGGGAGAAACACCGGGGAGCTGTTTTTT. Translating gives CASSRSGRNTGELFF.

The chain has TRBV3-1 (or the pseudogene TRBV3-2) and TRBJ1-2, with unresolved D. There are 13 residues in the CDR3. Germline values: CDR1 LGHDT, CDR2 YNNKEL (reference sequence). Between the trimmed V and J ends, which lost 4 bases and 4 bases, there was a span of 10 bases. Here the CDR3 DNA reads TGTGCCAGCAGCCCTCCAGTAAGCTATGGCTACACCTTC. This translates into CASSPPVSYGYTF.

The chain couples TRBV3-1 (or the pseudogene TRBV3-2) to TRBJ2-1; TRBD2 matches 14 bases. The CDR3 contains 20 residues. From germline, CDR1 is LGHDT and CDR2 YNNKEL (reference sequence). V gave up 3 bases and J gave up 0 bases; unmatched junction bases: 10. In DNA form, the CDR3 reads TGTGCCAGCAGCCACCTACTAGGGACTAGCGGGAGTGACTCCTACAATGAGCAGTTCTTC. Residues: CASSHLLGTSGSDSYNEQFF.

V is TRBV6-5 and J is TRBJ2-1; TRBD2 matches at 10 bases. This CDR3 spans 15 amino acids. Germline values: CDR1 MNHEY, CDR2 SVGAGI. The ends lost 7 bases at V and 9 bases at J; junction bases unmatched: 12. CDR3 protein: CASTVAGGFGSEQFF. The CDR3 DNA is TGTGCCAGCACCGTAGCGGGGGGTTTTGGGTCTGAGCAGTTCTTC.

J is TRBJ1-4 and V is TRBV7-9, with D unclear. The CDR3 consists of 15 residues. Germline CDR1 is SEHNR and CDR2 is FQNEAQ (reference sequence). Trimming cost V 5 bases and J 8 bases, with 18 bases left between them. CDR3 region: CASSHSPGAAEKLFF. For the CDR3, the DNA is TGTGCCAGCAGCCATTCCCCGGGAGCAGCAGAAAAACTGTTTTTT.

The rearrangement links TRBV12-3 or TRBV12-4 to TRBJ1-1; TRBD1 is a possible D gene (6 bases). V was clipped by 5 bases and J by 1 base, with 8 bases between them. This CDR3 region has 13 residues. CDR3 region: CASSPGQNTEAFF. The CDR3 DNA is TGTGCCAGCAGTCCGGGACAGAACACTGAAGCTTTCTTT.

The rearrangement uses TRBV15 and TRBJ2-1, with a possible D match to TRBD2 (7 bases). Germline V CDR1 and CDR2: LNHNV, YYDKDF (reference sequence). V was clipped by 0 bases and J by 6 bases, with 21 bases between them. The CDR3 sequence is 18 residues long. The CDR3 loop is CATSREMGAGALFNEQFF. CDR3 nucleotides: TGTGCCACCAGCAGAGAAATGGGGGCGGGAGCCCTCTTCAATGAGCAGTTCTTC.

J is TRBJ2-3 and V is TRBV9; D is perhaps TRBD2 (5 bases). CDR3 size: 14 residues. V was cut by 2 bases and J by 2 bases, with 9 bases left in between. Germline CDR1 and CDR2: SGDLS and YYNGEE. As DNA, the CDR3 is TGTGCCAGCAGCGTGCGCGGGTCCACAGATACGCAGTATTTT. It yields the protein CASSVRGSTDTQYF.

The V and J genes are TRBV28 and TRBJ1-3, with D unresolved. CDR1 is MDHEN, CDR2 SYDVKM, per germline. This CDR3 has 16 residues. With 4 bases removed from V and 0 bases from J, the gap between germline ends came to 13 bases. The CDR3 loop is CASSSPTPSSGNTIYF. The CDR3 DNA reads TGTGCCAGCAGTTCCCCCACTCCGAGCTCTGGAAACACCATATATTTT. The full variable domain, completed using reference TRBV28 and TRBJ1-3, is DVKVTQSSRYLVKRTGEKVFLECVQDMDHENMFWYRQDPGLGLRLIYFSYDVKMKEKGDIPEGYSVSREKKERFSLILESASTNQTSMYLCASSSPTPSSGNTIYFGEGSWLTVV.

This rearrangement joins TRBV4-2 to TRBJ2-1, with a possible D match to TRBD1 (5 bases). Germline CDR1 LGHNA, CDR2 YNFKEQ. Deletions cut 5 bases from V and 0 bases from J, with 14 bases between. The CDR3 spans 16 residues. The CDR3, as DNA: TGTGCCAGCAGCGTTACAGGAAGGTCCTCCTACAATGAGCAGTTCTTC. Its translation: CASSVTGRSSYNEQFF.

This chain joins TRBV27 and TRBJ1-5; the D is unclear. V lost 5 bases and J 2 bases, leaving 16 bases between the germline ends. The V gene's germline CDR1 is MNHEY and CDR2 SMNVEV (reference sequence). The CDR3 has 16 residues. CDR3 loop: CASSPKFGFGNQPQHF. DNA of the CDR3: TGTGCCAGCAGTCCCAAATTTGGCTTTGGCAATCAGCCCCAGCATTTT.

V is TRBV9 and J is TRBJ1-1; a possible D gene is TRBD1 (5 bases). Germline assignment: CDR1 SGDLS and CDR2 YYNGEE. Trimming took 0 bases from V and 0 from J, leaving 18 bases between them. The CDR3 sequence is 18 residues long. The CDR3 DNA is TGTGCCAGCAGCGTAGGAGGGGACTCGAAGGCCATGAACACTGAAGCTTTCTTT. Its protein is CASSVGGDSKAMNTEAFF. Together with reference TRBV9 and TRBJ1-1, the CDR3 gives the full variable domain: DSGVTQTPKHLITATGQRVTLRCSPRSGDLSVYWYQQSLDQGLQFLIQYYNGEERAKGNILERFSAQQFPDLHSELNLSSLELGDSALYFCASSVGGDSKAMNTEAFFGQGTRLTVV.

The genes are TRBV5-4 and TRBJ1-6, with 9 bases that match TRBD1. V lost 0 bases to trimming and J lost 0 bases; unmatched junction nucleotides: 7. Germline loops: CDR1 SGHNT, CDR2 YYREEE (reference sequence). The CDR3 runs to 19 residues. In DNA, the CDR3 is TGTGCCAGCAGCTTGGGAACGGGACAGGGCAGCTCCTATAATTCACCCCTCCACTTT. Residues: CASSLGTGQGSSYNSPLHF.

This sequence joins TRBV5-1 and TRBJ2-3, with TRBD2 identical over 10 bases. In germline, CDR1 is SGHRS, CDR2 YFSETQ. The CDR3 contains 14 residues. V was pared by 4 bases and J by 5 bases, with 4 bases of the junction left unmatched. The CDR3 loop reads CASSPSGSEDTQYF. The CDR3 DNA reads TGCGCCAGCAGCCCTAGCGGGAGTGAAGATACGCAGTATTTT. The whole variable domain, remainder taken from reference TRBV5-1 and TRBJ2-3, is KAGVTQTPRYLIKTRGQQVTLSCSPISGHRSVSWYQQTPGQGLQFLFEYFSETQRNKGNFPGRFSGRQFSNSRSEMNVSTLELGDSALYLCASSPSGSEDTQYFGPGTRLTVL.

The rearrangement uses TRBV3-1 (or the pseudogene TRBV3-2) and TRBJ2-7, with 7 bases lining up with TRBD2. Germline CDR1 is LGHDT and CDR2 is YNNKEL (reference sequence). This CDR3 comprises 15 residues. The trim removed 3 bases at V and 4 bases at J, leaving 9 bases unmatched. The CDR3 bases are TGTGCCAGCAGCCAGGGGAGGCCGGGACTATACGAGCAGTACTTC. Translated, it gives CASSQGRPGLYEQYF.

This clone was seen only once. Here the CDR3 reads CASSSDRSYEQYF. Written as DNA, the CDR3 is TGTGCCAGCAGTTCGGACAGGTCCTACGAGCAGTACTTC. This chain links TRBV2 with TRBJ2-7; TRBD1 matches at 7 bases. CDR1 SNHLY and CDR2 FYNNEI come from the germline V gene. The CDR3 totals 13 residues. Trimming took 5 bases from V and 1 from J; bases not matched to a gene: 2.

The genes are TRBV29-1 and TRBJ2-1; 7 positions match TRBD2. V shed 3 bases and J 3 bases; nucleotides not matched to a gene: 5. This CDR3 contains 14 residues. CDR1 SQVTM and CDR2 ANQGSEA come from the germline V gene. The CDR3 DNA sequence: TGCAGCGTTGAGAAGGGAGGGAGCTACAATGAGCAGTTCTTC. This encodes CSVEKGGSYNEQFF.

The chain has TRBV5-6 and TRBJ1-2, with 7 positions matching TRBD1. V lost 3 bases and J lost 3; bases outside the gene matches: 8. Germline CDR1 reads SGHDT; CDR2 reads YYEEEE. The CDR3 extends over 15 amino acids. CDR3 in amino acids: CASSWEGGAHYGYTF. In DNA, the CDR3 is TGTGCCAGCAGCTGGGAAGGGGGCGCCCACTATGGCTACACCTTC.

This chain joins TRBV5-4 and TRBJ1-1; D remains unclear. Trimming shortened V by 0 bases and J by 5 bases, and 11 bases separated the two germline ends. CDR1 and CDR2 (germline): SGHNT, YYREEE (reference sequence). The length of the CDR3 is 14 residues. CDR3 loop: CASSLEVRGTEAFF. The CDR3 coding sequence is TGTGCCAGCAGCTTGGAGGTACGAGGGACTGAAGCTTTCTTT.